This T cell receptor (beta chain) was retrieved from a study of shared clonotypes between healthy human individuals. For the study at large: Those who served as donors were a couple of women and three men between the ages of 18 and 49.

This clone was observed a few times. Repertoires were generated with immunoSEQ multiplex PCR, while TCRdb's copy carries only in-frame clones and drops some. The table includes about 1.1 million clones, approximately 80% detected once. Germline assignment: CDR1 SEHNR and CDR2 FQNEAQ (reference sequence). This CDR3 has 15 amino acids. V was shortened by 4 bases and J by 5 bases, with 17 bases between the two germline ends. The receptor was derived from a man aged 18 to 35 in good health. Some clones in this sample may be carry-over from other donors' samples. Input material: memory CD4+ T cells from PBMCs. Subset here: CD45RA-negative fraction. This sequence joins TRBV7-9 and TRBJ1-1; TRBD1 might be the D (6 bases). The CDR3 spells CASSSTLGAGTEAFF. CDR3 coding DNA: TGTGCCAGCAGCTCCACTCTGGGGGCTGGGACTGAAGCTTTCTTT.